These T cell receptor beta chains were read from a single sample in a study of blood T cell repertoires in COVID-19. Sequencing used immunoSEQ multiplex PCR; TCRdb keeps in-frame clones, though not all of them. The profile shows some 150,000 clones, roughly four fifths of them singletons. The specimen sequenced was peripheral blood. Every receptor here comes from a human donor in a cohort sampled during active COVID-19. Both conserved end residues are part of each CDR3. The D gene is left open where the match is weak. Clone size is not always given. Where it is, it says once, few, many or a class for expanded clones.

d_call	v_call	clone_size	j_call	cdr3_nt	cdr3_aa
.	TRBV6-5	.	TRBJ1-1	TGTGCCAGCAGAGGACTTGTTGAAGCTTTCTTT	CASRGLVEAFF
.	TRBV6-5	.	TRBJ1-4	TGTGCCAGCCGGGCAGGGTTCTCAACTAATGAAAAACTGTTTTTT	CASRAGFSTNEKLFF
TRBD1	TRBV4-2	.	TRBJ2-7	TGTGCCAGCAGCCGCGGGGGACAGGGGGTCTACGAGCAGTACTTC	CASSRGGQGVYEQYF
TRBD1	TRBV28	.	TRBJ1-1	TGTGCCAGCAGTTTGAGAGACAGGGCGGCTTTCTTT	CASSLRDRAAFF
.	TRBV7-9	many	TRBJ1-1	TGTGCCAGCAGCCCGTCTAACATCAGGGACTTGAACACTGAAGCTTTCTTT	CASSPSNIRDLNTEAFF
TRBD2	TRBV7-2	.	TRBJ2-5	TGTGCCAGCAGCTTCGATAGCGGGGCCCAGGAGACCCAGTACTTC	CASSFDSGAQETQYF
.	TRBV11-2	.	TRBJ2-1	TGTGCCAGCAGCTCCGACAGGACCCAGGGCAATGAGCAGTTCTTC	CASSSDRTQGNEQFF
.	TRBV5-8	.	TRBJ1-4	TGTGCCAGCAGCCCCTCGACATATGGGGAGATGGCAACTAATGAAAAACTGTTTTTT	CASSPSTYGEMATNEKLFF
TRBD1	TRBV19	.	TRBJ1-6	TGTGCCACCAAAGAGAGGGGACAGGCGGGTTCACCCCTCCACTTT	CATKERGQAGSPLHF
TRBD1	TRBV28	.	TRBJ1-3	TGTGCCAGCCTACGGGACAGTGGGTTTGGAAACACCATATATTTT	CASLRDSGFGNTIYF
.	TRBV2	.	TRBJ1-2	TGTGCCAGCAGTGAAGAAACAGGGCGGGCTGGTGGAAACTATGGCTACACCTTC	CASSEETGRAGGNYGYTF
TRBD1	TRBV4-1	.	TRBJ2-1	TGCGCCAGGTCCGCCGGGACAGGGATCGATGAGCAGTTCTTC	CARSAGTGIDEQFF
.	TRBV29-1	.	TRBJ2-5	TGCAGCGTTGCTAGTGGAGAGACCCAGTACTTC	CSVASGETQYF
.	TRBV4-1	few	TRBJ1-6	TGCGCCAGCAGCCAAGAAACGGCCAGGGTTCAGTTCTCTTCACCCCTCCACTTT	CASSQETARVQFSSPLHF
TRBD2	TRBV14	.	TRBJ2-3	TGTGCCAGCAGCCAGATTCCGGTTCTAGCGGGGGGGAGCACAGATACGCAGTATTTT	CASSQIPVLAGGSTDTQYF
TRBD1	TRBV18	.	TRBJ1-1	TGTGCCAGCTCACCGCCGACAGGGGCGAACACTGAAGCTTTCTTT	CASSPPTGANTEAFF